This TCR beta chain stems from a study of T cells after yellow fever vaccination. Study findings and constraints: Overall, a small share of clonotypes was seen in both CD4 and CD8 compartments. Within FACS-sorted repertoires, abundant clonotypes contaminating from the bulk population could be present.

Using its own MiXCR run on the 5' RACE reads, TCRdb lists one record per CDR3 protein. This sample has roughly 310,000 distinct CDR3 sequences, with roughly 9.4% found just once. A word on this clonotype: The antigen is unknown.

V was clipped by 4 bases and J by 0 bases; unmatched bases: 4. The germline V gene has CDR1 SGHNT and CDR2 YYREEE (reference sequence). The CDR3 has 15 amino acids. This receptor was identified in a man aged 18-30 years who received the YFV17D yellow fever vaccine. The source was PBMCs, collected on the day of the first yellow fever vaccination. The V call is TRBV5-4, the J call TRBJ1-1; 9 bases fit TRBD1. CDR3 protein: CASSGDRALNTEAFF. The DNA of the CDR3 is TGTGCCAGCAGCGGGGACAGGGCCTTGAACACTGAAGCTTTCTTT.